Here is one T cell receptor (beta chain) with its context. As yet, its antigen is unknown. With random hexamers, reverse transcription was performed on about 0.5 to 1 ug of RNA. The amplification used immunoSEQ multiplex PCR on TCR beta CDR3; it spanned 54 Vbeta and 13 Jbeta. Using its own MiXCR run on the immunoSEQ multiplex PCR reads, TCRdb lists one record per CDR3 protein. This sample has some 120,000 distinct CDR3 sequences, with over 85% found just once. This specimen belongs to a study of CD8 T cells in Susac syndrome. Whole-study context: Clinically active disease was present in five or six of the sequenced Susac syndrome patients. 8 or 9 of these patients were in remission.

The CDR3 is 15 amino acids. Trimming at V came to 5 bases and at J to 3 bases, leaving 8 bases not matched to a gene. Per germline, CDR1 SGHVS and CDR2 FQNEAQ. Study findings and constraints: The study acknowledged a relatively small number of individuals in its TCR sequencing and HLA analysis.

Sequencing was performed on CD8+ T cells from PBMCs. V usage is TRBV7-8 and J usage is TRBJ2-7; 9 bases fit TRBD1. This clonotype originated in a human donor with Susac syndrome. Here the CDR3 DNA reads TGTGCCAGCAGCCCCCCGGGACAGGGTGACTACGAGCAGTACTTC. It codes for CASSPPGQGDYEQYF.